The 28 T cell receptor beta chains listed next were all sequenced from one sample in a study of Graves' ophthalmopathy and Graves' hyperthyroidism. TCR beta CDR3 regions were amplified from RNA transcripts. HTBI-primed first-round RT-PCR preceded second-round multiplex PCR. TCRdb reprocessed the multiplex PCR reads via MiXCR and lists one record per CDR3 protein. The sample consists of roughly 700,000 distinct CDR3 sequences, roughly 40% of them appearing once. Sequenced material: peripheral blood. Every receptor here comes from an adult man with Graves' ophthalmopathy.

This clonotype was picked up many times. The chain is built from TRBV19 and TRBJ1-2; D ambiguous. Germline V gene sequence: CDR1 LNHDA, CDR2 SQIVND (reference sequence). This CDR3 is built from 12 residues. Between the trimmed V and J ends, which lost 6 bases and 2 bases, there was a span of 7 bases. The CDR3 DNA reads as TGTGCCAGTAGGACAAGAAACTATGGCTACACCTTC. This translates into CASRTRNYGYTF.

V is TRBV20-1 and J is TRBJ2-7; D uncertain. This CDR3 has 14 residues. Germline CDR1 and CDR2: DFQATT and SNEGSKA (reference sequence). The germline V and J ends were trimmed by 5 bases and 4 bases, with 18 bases remaining between them. This chain's CDR3 is CSAPWGDKAYEQYF. The CDR3 nucleotides are TGCAGTGCTCCCTGGGGTGACAAGGCATACGAGCAGTACTTC.

The table lists this clonotype with a few counts. One end of the junction varies from germline; a read error may be responsible. This chain uses TRBV10-3 with TRBJ1-2; weak D call: TRBD1 (6 bases). The CDR3 totals 13 residues. Germline lookup yields CDR1 ENHRY and CDR2 SYGVKD. CDR3 nucleotides: TGTGCCAGCAGTCCGGACAGCCCCTATGGCTACACCTTC. This translates into CASSPDSPYGYTF.

The V and J genes are TRBV25-1 and TRBJ1-4, with D hard to call. Trimming removed 8 bases at V and 10 bases at J, with 11 bases between. The CDR3 is 11 residues long. CDR1 and CDR2 from the germline V gene are MGHDK and SYGVNS. The CDR3 here is CASESPRKLFF. The CDR3 nucleotides are TGTGCCAGCGAGTCCCCACGAAAACTGTTTTTT.

The chain employs TRBV13 and TRBJ1-1; a weak D match, TRBD1 (5 bases). The CDR3 covers 15 residues. With 8 bases removed from V and 4 bases from J, the gap between germline ends came to 20 bases. Germline V gene sequence: CDR1 PRHDT, CDR2 FYEKMQ (reference sequence). CDR3 amino acids: CASSPPLGGGTEAFF. The CDR3 nucleotides are TGTGCCAGCTCACCACCTCTCGGGGGTGGCACTGAAGCTTTCTTT.

This clonotype was detected ten times or more. V and J are TRBV19 and TRBJ1-5; a weak D match, TRBD1 (6 bases). The V and J ends lost 5 bases and 2 bases respectively, with 16 bases between them. CDR3 size: 16 residues. Germline CDR1 LNHDA, CDR2 SQIVND (reference sequence). The CDR3 nucleotides are TGTGCCAGTAGTCCAAGCAGGGGAGTCGGCAATCAGCCCCAGCATTTT. It specifies CASSPSRGVGNQPQHF. Full variable domain (outside the CDR3, taken from reference TRBV19 and TRBJ1-5): DGGITQSPKYLFRKEGQNVTLSCEQNLNHDAMYWYRQDPGQGLRLIYYSQIVNDFQKGDIAEGYSVSREKKESFPLTVTSAQKNPTAFYLCASSPSRGVGNQPQHFGDGTRLSIL.

This clonotype was found many times. The rearrangement uses TRBV25-1 and TRBJ2-7, with a possible D match to TRBD1 (6 bases). CDR1 and CDR2 (germline): MGHDK, SYGVNS. The CDR3 has 14 amino acids. The V gene lost 7 bases and the J gene lost 3 bases, with 16 bases spanning the gap. CDR3 loop: CASNTMGTNYEQYF. In DNA, the CDR3 is TGTGCCAGCAATACAATGGGGACAAACTACGAGCAGTACTTC.

V usage is TRBV12-3 or TRBV12-4 and J usage is TRBJ2-7; TRBD1 agrees at 10 bases. The CDR3 runs to 15 residues. Trimming removed 5 bases from V and 2 bases from J; junction bases left unmatched: 6. The CDR3, as DNA: TGTGCCAGCAGTCCCGGGACAGGGGCCCCCTACGAGCAGTACTTC. Protein product: CASSPGTGAPYEQYF.

In its sample, this clonotype was seen many times. The rearrangement joins TRBV25-1 to TRBJ1-1; tentatively, D is TRBD1 (5 bases). V lost 7 bases and J 4 bases, leaving 13 bases between the germline ends. Germline V gives CDR1 MGHDK, CDR2 SYGVNS. The CDR3 totals 13 residues. CDR3 DNA: TGTGCCAGCAAGGGGCGGGTAAGCACTGAAGCTTTCTTT. It is translated as CASKGRVSTEAFF.

This clonotype has a count of ten or more. V usage is TRBV6-5 and J usage is TRBJ1-6; 8 bases line up with TRBD1. The CDR3 sequence is 15 residues long. Germline trimming cut 0 bases from V and 5 bases from J; bases unmatched to any gene: 0. Germline V gene data show CDR1 as MNHEY and CDR2 as SVGAGI. CDR3 nucleotide sequence: TGTGCCAGCAGTTACTCGACAGGGGATAATTCACCCCTCCACTTT. This sequence encodes CASSYSTGDNSPLHF.

The chain recombines TRBV7-8 with TRBJ1-6, with a tentative D call TRBD1 (5 bases). From germline, CDR1 is SGHVS and CDR2 FQNEAQ. Trimming removed 5 bases from V and 7 bases from J, with 18 bases in between. The CDR3 contains 16 residues. CDR3: CASSPRGKRDNSPLHF. The CDR3 region has the DNA TGTGCCAGCAGCCCCCGTGGGAAGAGGGACAATTCACCCCTCCACTTT.

Many counts were recorded for this clonotype. J is TRBJ2-5 and V is TRBV9, with 9 bases lining up with TRBD2. V trimming: 0 bases; J trimming: 2 bases; junction bases outside the gene matches: 2. This CDR3 region has 15 residues. The germline V gene encodes CDR1 SGDLS and CDR2 YYNGEE. The CDR3 region has the DNA TGTGCCAGCAGCGTAGGACTAGCGGTTCAAGAGACCCAGTACTTC. Its translation is CASSVGLAVQETQYF.

As regards this clonotype: Germline is not matched at one junction end, which may reflect a read error. The chain employs TRBV10-2 and TRBJ1-5, with D unresolved. The length of the CDR3 is 15 residues. Germline V gene lookup returns CDR1 WSHSY and CDR2 SAAADI. CDR3 in DNA: TGTGCCAGCAGGCGACGGGCCTCCAGCAATCAGCCCCAGCATTTT. It encodes CASRRRASSNQPQHF.

This clonotype was observed a few times. The V gene is TRBV11-1, the J gene TRBJ1-6; 8 nucleotides match TRBD1. Germline values: CDR1 SGHAT, CDR2 FQDESV (reference sequence). The CDR3 is made up of 16 amino acids. V shed 5 bases, J shed 6 bases, and the junction held 9 bases outside the gene matches. The CDR3, as DNA: TGTGCCAGCAGCCAAGATAATGGACAGGGTAATTCACCCCTCCACTTT. Amino acid sequence: CASSQDNGQGNSPLHF. Full variable domain (outside the CDR3, taken from reference TRBV11-1 and TRBJ1-6): EAEVAQSPRYKITEKSQAVAFWCDPISGHATLYWYRQILGQGPELLVQFQDESVVDDSQLPKDRFSAERLKGVDSTLKIQPAELGDSAMYLCASSQDNGQGNSPLHFGNGTRLTVT.

This clonotype occurred many times. The rearrangement joins TRBV7-8 to TRBJ1-2; 11 bases are shared with TRBD1. CDR3 size: 15 residues. V shed 5 bases, J shed 6 bases, and the junction held 8 bases outside the gene matches. The germline V gene encodes CDR1 SGHVS and CDR2 FQNEAQ. The CDR3 here is CASSASRTGGNGYTF. CDR3 DNA: TGTGCCAGCAGCGCGAGCCGGACAGGGGGCAATGGCTACACCTTC.

A note on this clonotype: The junction departs from the called germline gene at one end, perhaps through a read error. This chain uses TRBV15 with TRBJ2-7; D not certain. Germline V gene sequence: CDR1 LNHNV, CDR2 YYDKDF (reference sequence). The CDR3 contains 14 residues. The CDR3 nucleotides read TGTGCCTCCAGCAGAACCCCACCGGACTACGAGCAGTACTTC. Residues: CASSRTPPDYEQYF.

This chain connects TRBV7-2 to TRBJ2-7; D gene unclear. Trimming took off 4 bases at V and 6 bases at J, with 13 bases between the two ends. Germline V gene lookup returns CDR1 SGHTA and CDR2 FQGNSA. The CDR3 totals 13 residues. As DNA, the CDR3 is TGTGCCAGCAGCTCAGTTGGTGTAGTCGAGCAGTACTTC. Encoded protein: CASSSVGVVEQYF.

This clonotype occurred a few times. The chain links TRBV20-1 to TRBJ2-7, with TRBD2 as a possible D gene (6 bases). Trimming removed 4 bases at V and 9 bases at J, with 22 bases between. CDR1 is DFQATT, CDR2 SNEGSKA, per germline (reference sequence). The CDR3 totals 14 residues. The DNA of the CDR3 is TGCAGTGCTACCCCCCGGGACTCCATTTTCGTGCAGTACTTC. This gives the protein CSATPRDSIFVQYF.

The chain couples TRBV25-1 to TRBJ1-3; D remains ambiguous. Per germline, CDR1 MGHDK and CDR2 SYGVNS. The CDR3 spans 18 residues. V was clipped by 6 bases and J by 0 bases, with 21 bases between them. In DNA form, the CDR3 reads TGTGCCAGCAGCCAAGACTACTCCAGAGGGCTCTCTGGAAACACCATATATTTT. Protein sequence: CASSQDYSRGLSGNTIYF.

The gene calls are TRBV10-3 and TRBJ1-4; D possibly corresponds to TRBD1 (5 bases). This CDR3 is built from 15 residues. V was trimmed by 2 bases and J by 3 bases, leaving 10 bases between them. The germline gives CDR1 ENHRY, CDR2 SYGVKD. The CDR3 coding sequence is TGTGCCATCAGTGAGACAGGCCGGTCTAATGAAAAACTGTTTTTT. As protein: CAISETGRSNEKLFF.

J is TRBJ1-4 and V is TRBV7-9; TRBD1 matches at 7 bases. Losses at the gene ends were 5 bases for V and 3 bases for J; bases not matched to a gene: 3. The length of the CDR3 is 14 residues. Germline CDR1 reads SEHNR; CDR2 reads FQNEAQ (reference sequence). The CDR3 nucleotides read TGTGCCAGCAGCCCGGGACAGCCTAATGAAAAACTGTTTTTT. This encodes CASSPGQPNEKLFF.

This clonotype has just a few counts. V gene TRBV9 combines with J gene TRBJ1-4; the D gene is possibly TRBD1 (5 bases). There are 15 residues in the CDR3. The V gene's germline CDR1 is SGDLS and CDR2 YYNGEE. V was clipped by 1 base and J by 12 bases, with 19 bases between them. CDR3 nucleotides: TGTGCCAGCAGCGTAAGCACAGGCAGGTTTGAGGAACTGTTTTTT. Translated, it gives CASSVSTGRFEELFF.

The rearrangement links TRBV9 to TRBJ1-2; D uncertain. With 9 bases removed from V and 2 bases from J, the gap between germline ends came to 17 bases. The V gene's germline CDR1 is SGDLS and CDR2 YYNGEE. The length of the CDR3 is 14 residues. This CDR3 reads CATSVSGQNYGYTF. CDR3 in DNA: TGTGCCACCAGTGTAAGCGGCCAGAACTATGGCTACACCTTC.

The chain is built from TRBV7-9 and TRBJ2-2; TRBD1 matches 7 bases. J lost 2 bases, V lost 2 bases, and 2 bases had no gene match. CDR1 is SEHNR and CDR2 is FQNEAQ in the germline V gene (reference sequence). CDR3 size: 15 residues. CDR3 coding DNA: TGTGCCAGCAGCTTAAGACAGGGCAACACCGGGGAGCTGTTTTTT. This codes for CASSLRQGNTGELFF.

The chain uses TRBV2 and TRBJ1-2; D uncertain. V lost 5 bases and J lost 7, with 23 bases in between. Germline CDR1 reads SNHLY; CDR2 reads FYNNEI. CDR3 length equals 16 residues. For the CDR3, the DNA is TGTGCCAGCAGTTCCCCAGGCAAAGGGTCAACTATTGGCTACACCTTC. This codes for CASSSPGKGSTIGYTF.

As for this clonotype: This clone may be a read error of a much larger clone one base away. This chain connects TRBV11-2 to TRBJ2-7; 7 nucleotides line up with TRBD1. CDR3 size: 15 residues. Germline V gene data show CDR1 as SGHAT and CDR2 as FQNNGV. CDR3 region: CASSRAGTASYGQYF. The CDR3 bases are TGTGCCAGCAGCCGGGCCGGGACAGCATCCTACGGGCAGTACTTC.

About this clonotype itself: The junction differs from germline at one of its ends, possibly a read error. The rearrangement uses TRBV10-3 and TRBJ2-7; TRBD1 matches at 7 bases. Germline V lookup: CDR1 ENHRY, CDR2 SYGVKD. This CDR3 has 14 amino acids. The CDR3 sequence: CAIRESTGTYEQYF. The CDR3 bases are TGTGCCATCAGGGAGTCGACAGGGACCTACGAGCAGTACTTC.

The chain joins TRBV14 to TRBJ1-2; D ambiguous. Germline CDR1 is SGHDN and CDR2 is FVKESK. This CDR3 is built from 14 residues. Trimming pared 4 bases from V and 5 bases from J, leaving 14 bases between. As DNA, the CDR3 is TGTGCCAGCAGCCGCCGTGGATGGACTTATGGCTACACCTTC. It codes for CASSRRGWTYGYTF.